These T cell receptor beta chains were read from a single sample in a study of cytotoxic CD8 clonotypes in ibrutinib-treated CLL. Libraries were prepared by immunoSEQ multiplex PCR; TCRdb keeps only in-frame clonotypes and omits some of them. The sample consists of some 140,000 clones, 75% to 95% of them appearing once. Sample: PBMCs, taken after 12 months of ibrutinib treatment. These receptors all come from a human donor with chronic lymphocytic leukemia. CDR3s include the opening cysteine and the closing phenylalanine or tryptophan. Fields, in order: J gene, clone size, V gene, D gene, CDR3 protein, CDR3 DNA. The D gene is left open where the match is weak. The size of a clone is reported for some rows only, either as once, few or many, or as a class for expanded clones.

TRBJ2-1 . TRBV18 . CASPTGNEGNEQFF TGTGCCAGCCCGACGGGCAACGAAGGAAATGAGCAGTTCTTC
TRBJ2-3 . TRBV20-1 . CSATITDTQYF TGCAGTGCCACCATCACAGATACGCAGTATTTT
TRBJ1-1 . TRBV9 . CASSVGMNTEAFF TGTGCCAGCAGCGTAGGGATGAACACTGAAGCTTTCTTT
TRBJ2-7 once TRBV28 . CASSPSRAPHEQYF TGTGCCAGCAGCCCCTCCCGCGCACCCCACGAGCAGTACTTC
TRBJ2-7 few TRBV19 . CASSLSPVYEQYF TGTGCCAGTAGTCTGTCGCCCGTCTACGAGCAGTACTTC
TRBJ1-1 few TRBV11-2 . CASGKGQEAFF TGTGCCAGCGGAAAGGGCCAGGAAGCTTTCTTT
TRBJ2-1 . TRBV18 . CASSPGQTTGEQFF TGTGCCAGCTCACCGGGGCAGACTACAGGTGAGCAGTTCTTC
TRBJ1-5 . TRBV27 . CASSLFGQNNQPQHF TGTGCCAGCAGTTTATTCGGACAGAACAATCAGCCCCAGCATTTT
TRBJ2-5 . TRBV5-1 . CASSPLPQGGQETQYF TGCGCCAGCAGCCCCTTACCACAGGGTGGCCAAGAGACCCAGTACTTC
TRBJ2-7 . TRBV27 . CASSFRGPMSVFYEQYF TGTGCCAGCAGTTTCAGGGGTCCGATGAGTGTTTTCTACGAGCAGTACTTC
TRBJ2-5 . TRBV7-3 . CASSLLRQGKGETQYF TGTGCCAGCAGCTTACTCCGGCAGGGGAAGGGAGAGACCCAGTACTTC
TRBJ1-5 . TRBV5-6 TRBD1 CASSLEQGAINQPQHF TGTGCCAGCAGCTTGGAGCAGGGGGCCATCAATCAGCCCCAGCATTTT
TRBJ2-1 . TRBV21-1 . CASSKFGTGCVF TGTGCCAGCAGCAAATTTGGGACAGGGTGTGTCTTC
TRBJ2-3 . TRBV5-1 . CASSLAGSPATDTQYF TGCGCCAGCAGCTTGGCTGGCAGTCCCGCGACAGATACGCAGTATTTT
TRBJ2-1 . TRBV19 . CASSSYARGVIIYNEQFF TGTGCCAGTAGTTCATATGCCCGGGGAGTGATTATTTACAATGAGCAGTTCTTC
TRBJ2-2 . TRBV19 TRBD2 CASSPLAGVAGELFF TGTGCCAGTAGCCCACTAGCGGGAGTGGCCGGGGAGCTGTTTTTT
TRBJ2-7 . TRBV10-2 TRBD1 CASSEFLGQGAEQYF TGCGCCAGCAGTGAGTTCTTGGGACAGGGGGCTGAGCAGTACTTC
TRBJ1-1 . TRBV4-1 . CASSQGGGRQNTEAFF TGCGCCAGCAGCCAAGGAGGAGGGCGGCAGAACACTGAAGCTTTCTTT
TRBJ2-7 . TRBV19 . CASSKNGLIYEQYF TGTGCCAGTAGTAAAAACGGACTGATCTACGAGCAGTACTTC
TRBJ2-2 once TRBV9 TRBD2 CASTPFESGRFTGELFF TGTGCCAGCACACCCTTCGAGAGCGGGAGATTCACCGGGGAGCTGTTTTTT
TRBJ2-7 . TRBV5-5 . CASSFGTVDLYEQYF TGTGCCAGCAGCTTCGGTACGGTAGATCTCTACGAGCAGTACTTC
TRBJ1-5 once TRBV2 TRBD1 CASRGQGLEPQHF TGTGCCAGCAGGGGACAGGGGTTGGAGCCCCAGCATTTT
TRBJ2-2 once TRBV5-1 TRBD1 CASSIGTENTGELFF TGCGCCAGCAGCATTGGGACAGAGAACACCGGGGAGCTGTTTTTT
TRBJ1-1 . TRBV6-5 . CASRPGSPDTEAFF TGTGCCAGCAGACCCGGGAGCCCGGACACTGAAGCTTTCTTT
TRBJ2-7 . TRBV28 TRBD1 CASSRGTGRSYEQYF TGTGCCAGCAGTAGGGGGACAGGGAGGTCCTACGAGCAGTACTTC
TRBJ2-7 . TRBV5-8 TRBD1 CASSLGQGLDHEQYF TGTGCCAGCAGCTTGGGACAGGGCCTTGACCACGAGCAGTACTTC
TRBJ1-1 . TRBV19 TRBD1 CASSSRGGTEAFF TGTGCCAGTAGTTCCAGGGGGGGCACTGAAGCTTTCTTT
TRBJ1-1 . TRBV18 TRBD1 CASFFMDRTNTEAFF TGTGCCAGTTTTTTCATGGACAGGACAAACACTGAAGCTTTCTTT
TRBJ1-1 . TRBV30 TRBD1 CAWLQGGFMSTEAFF TGTGCCTGGCTACAGGGGGGTTTTATGAGCACTGAAGCTTTCTTT
TRBJ2-5 . TRBV15 TRBD2 CATSRNSGSETQYF TGTGCCACCAGCAGAAATAGCGGGAGTGAGACCCAGTACTTC
TRBJ2-3 . TRBV7-3 . CASSLSLTDTQYF TGTGCCAGCAGCCTATCACTCACAGATACGCAGTATTTT
TRBJ1-1 . TRBV27 TRBD1 CASSLQGKGSGNTEAFF TGTGCCAGCAGTCTACAGGGGAAGGGGAGTGGGAACACTGAAGCTTTCTTT
TRBJ2-2 . TRBV2 . CASSEMRNTGELFF TGTGCCAGCAGTGAGATGAGGAACACCGGGGAGCTGTTTTTT
TRBJ2-7 . TRBV4-2 . CASRGLSSYEQYF TGTGCCAGCAGGGGCCTCAGCTCCTACGAGCAGTACTTC
TRBJ1-5 . TRBV7-8 . CASSEGFGGQPQHF TGTGCCAGCAGCGAAGGGTTTGGTGGTCAGCCCCAGCATTTT
TRBJ2-3 . TRBV18 . CASSLTGETDTQYF TGTGCCAGCTCACTAACGGGGGAAACAGATACGCAGTATTTT
TRBJ2-7 . TRBV15 . CATSYYPGVDEQYF TGTGCCACCAGCTATTATCCAGGCGTAGACGAGCAGTACTTC
TRBJ1-2 few TRBV5-1 . CASSLGPQSPYGYTF TGCGCCAGCAGCTTGGGACCCCAAAGCCCCTATGGCTACACCTTC
TRBJ2-7 . TRBV28 . CASSPPQYF TGTGCCAGCAGTCCCCCCCAGTACTTC
TRBJ1-1 . TRBV7-2 . CASSLGRGGGTEAFF TGTGCCAGCAGCTTAGGGAGAGGGGGTGGCACTGAAGCTTTCTTT
TRBJ2-5 . TRBV27 TRBD1 CASSPPSTGGQETQYF TGTGCCAGCAGTCCCCCCTCGACAGGGGGACAAGAGACCCAGTACTTC
TRBJ2-7 . TRBV6-5 . CASSYELMGSYEQYF TGTGCCAGCAGTTACGAGTTAATGGGATCCTACGAGCAGTACTTC
TRBJ1-1 . TRBV6-5 . CASSTLIQNTAFF TGTGCCAGCAGTACCCTTATTCAGAATACGGCTTTCTTT
TRBJ1-5 . TRBV10-3 TRBD1 CASGTESNQPQHF TGTGCGAGCGGGACAGAAAGCAATCAGCCCCAGCATTTT
TRBJ2-5 . TRBV14 . CASSQAQGFGAQYF TGTGCCAGCAGCCAAGCTCAGGGCTTCGGGGCCCAGTACTTC
TRBJ2-1 . TRBV19 TRBD2 CASRPLAGGSYNEQFF TGTGCCAGTAGGCCCCTAGCGGGAGGTTCCTACAATGAGCAGTTCTTC
TRBJ2-5 . TRBV18 TRBD2 CASSLPGLALNQETQYF TGTGCCAGCTCACTGCCCGGACTAGCGTTGAACCAAGAGACCCAGTACTTC
TRBJ2-2 . TRBV7-2 . CASTIQPGFGGELFF TGTGCCAGCACCATCCAGCCGGGTTTCGGTGGGGAGCTGTTTTTT
TRBJ2-3 . TRBV15 TRBD2 CATSRLGVSGSLTDTQYF TGTGCCACCAGCAGACTGGGGGTTAGCGGGAGCCTCACAGATACGCAGTATTTT
TRBJ2-3 . TRBV7-3 . CASSPGGTDTQYF TGTGCCAGCAGCCCGGGAGGCACAGATACGCAGTATTTT
TRBJ1-1 . TRBV2 . CASRPEVTTEAFF TGTGCCAGCAGACCCGAGGTCACCACTGAAGCTTTCTTT
TRBJ2-5 . TRBV25-1 . CASSETRLKETQYF TGTGCCAGCAGTGAAACACGACTCAAAGAGACCCAGTACTTC
TRBJ2-5 . TRBV23-1 TRBD1 CASSQGTGGGETQYF TGCGCCAGCAGTCAGGGAACAGGGGGCGGAGAGACCCAGTACTTC